This T cell receptor beta chain was profiled in a study of shared clonotypes between healthy human individuals. Sequencing was performed with immunoSEQ multiplex PCR; in TCRdb, only in-frame clones are kept and a portion is missing. Of more than 2 million clones in the sample, almost 96% were seen once. Trimming at V came to 4 bases and at J to 0 bases, leaving 7 bases not matched to a gene. The CDR3 is 16 residues long. In germline, CDR1 is SGHNT, CDR2 YYREEE (reference sequence). Sequenced: naive CD4+ T cells sorted from blood. Subset: CD45RA+ positively selected. This receptor was taken from a man aged 18 to 30 in good health. This sequence joins TRBV5-4 and TRBJ1-3, with 7 bases lining up with TRBD1. The CDR3 loop is CASSRGQVGSGNTIYF. In DNA, the CDR3 is TGTGCCAGCAGCCGCGGACAGGTGGGCTCTGGAAACACCATATATTTT.